This T cell receptor (beta chain) was sequenced during a study of T cell clonotyping in hematopoietic cell transplantation. As regards this clone: What it binds is not known.

Study-wide findings and caveats: At the given depth, recipient repertoires were over 95% de novo clonotypes. Cells were unsorted, so CD4 and CD8 contributions were not separated.

Germline V gene data show CDR1 as MNHNY and CDR2 as SVGAGI (reference sequence). Trimming took 4 bases from V and 2 from J, leaving 12 bases between them. The CDR3 consists of 15 residues. Time point meaning: recipient sample about 28 days before transplant, after cytoreduction. Samples: about 28 days before transplant, then days 30, 100 and 180 after. Method: immunoSEQ multiplex PCR; TCRdb's copy keeps in-frame clones and lacks some. Of around 6,000 clones in the sample, 95% to 97% were seen once. V is TRBV6-6 and J is TRBJ1-3; D call uncertain. The sample consisted of peripheral blood mononuclear cells, taken before stem cell transplant. This TCR derives from a man between 65 and 85 years old with acute myeloid leukemia. Some clones in this sample may be carry-over from other donors' samples. CDR3 nucleotides: TGTGCCAGCAGTTTTGGGGAATTGACTGGAAACACCATATATTTT. Amino acid sequence: CASSFGELTGNTIYF.